This passage covers 14 T cell receptor beta chains from one sample sequenced in a study of CD8+ T cells in alopecia areata. Extraction of RNA preceded its reverse transcription into cDNA, which served as the sequencing template. TCRdb's table, derived via immunoSEQ multiplex PCR, lists solely in-frame clones and lacks some. The data show hundreds of thousands of clones, roughly two thirds seen once. The sequenced sample was CD4+ T cells sorted from blood, obtained at week 0. The receptors here all came from a human donor with alopecia areata.

This clone was counted between two and nine times. This rearrangement joins TRBV5-1 to TRBJ2-1; no reliable D call. The CDR3 runs 14 residues. Trimming left V 2 bases short and J 6 bases short, with 12 bases between. Germline V gene lookup returns CDR1 SGHRS and CDR2 YFSETQ. The CDR3 DNA reads TGCGCCAGCAGCTTCGGACCCGAGCGCAATGAGCAGTTCTTC. Residues: CASSFGPERNEQFF. Together with reference TRBV5-1 and TRBJ2-1, the CDR3 gives the full variable domain: KAGVTQTPRYLIKTRGQQVTLSCSPISGHRSVSWYQQTPGQGLQFLFEYFSETQRNKGNFPGRFSGRQFSNSRSEMNVSTLELGDSALYLCASSFGPERNEQFFGPGTRLTVL.

To note about this clone: Other DNA sequences in this specimen translate into the identical CDR3. J is TRBJ2-2 and V is TRBV30; D is unresolved. Trimming took 1 base from V and 6 from J, leaving 9 bases between them. Germline CDR1 reads GTSNPN; CDR2 reads SVGIG (reference sequence). This CDR3 comprises 13 residues. The CDR3: CAWSGRASGELFF. CDR3 sequence (DNA): TGTGCCTGGAGTGGTCGAGCCTCCGGGGAGCTGTTTTTT.

The chain joins TRBV25-1 to TRBJ2-3; possibly TRBD1 for D (5 bases). This CDR3 region has 14 residues. V dropped 3 bases and J dropped 5 bases, with 12 bases sitting between them. Germline CDR1 MGHDK, CDR2 SYGVNS. As DNA, the CDR3 is TGTGCCAGCAGTGAGCTCAGGGTGGGAGATACGCAGTATTTT. It codes for CASSELRVGDTQYF.

V and J are TRBV2 and TRBJ2-1; D is perhaps TRBD1 (6 bases). Germline-derived CDR1 and CDR2 are SNHLY and FYNNEI. Trimming took off 6 bases at V and 0 bases at J, with 9 bases between the two ends. This CDR3 contains 14 residues. CDR3 amino acids: CASSTGRSYNEQFF. In DNA, the CDR3 is TGTGCCAGCAGCACAGGGCGCTCCTACAATGAGCAGTTCTTC.

The V gene is TRBV10-3, the J gene TRBJ2-5; TRBD2 agrees at 7 bases. The CDR3 runs to 12 residues. V shed 10 bases, J shed 5 bases, and the junction held 7 bases outside the gene matches. In germline, CDR1 is ENHRY, CDR2 SYGVKD. CDR3 loop: CATGAGWETQYF. The CDR3 region has the DNA TGTGCCACCGGAGCGGGGTGGGAGACCCAGTACTTC.

This clone was seen once. This sequence joins TRBV5-1 and TRBJ2-7, with 8 bases fitting TRBD1. The CDR3 totals 12 residues. J gave up 6 bases and V 5 bases, and 4 bases lay outside the gene matches. Germline CDR1 reads SGHRS; CDR2 reads YFSETQ. CDR3 DNA: TGCGCCAGCAGTAAGGACAGGGCCGAGCAGTACTTC. Amino acids: CASSKDRAEQYF.

V is TRBV30 and J is TRBJ2-5; maybe TRBD1 (5 bases). Trimming removed 0 bases from V and 5 bases from J, with 10 bases in between. CDR1 is GTSNPN and CDR2 is SVGIG in the germline V gene (reference sequence). The CDR3 is 13 amino acids. In DNA form, the CDR3 reads TGTGCCTGGAGTGTAAAGGGGTTGGAGACCCAGTACTTC. Its protein product is CAWSVKGLETQYF.

In nucleotides, the CDR3 is TGTGCCAGCAGTTCCGCGACAGTGGCGGAGACCCAGTACTTC. This encodes CASSSATVAETQYF. The rearrangement joins TRBV27 to TRBJ2-5; D may be TRBD1 (5 bases). Trimming removed 4 bases from V and 5 bases from J, with 14 bases in between. Germline values: CDR1 MNHEY, CDR2 SMNVEV (reference sequence). The CDR3 consists of 14 residues.

The V gene is TRBV5-4, the J gene TRBJ1-4; D unresolved. CDR1 and CDR2 (germline): SGHNT, YYREEE (reference sequence). The CDR3 is 17 amino acids. V was pared by 0 bases and J by 0 bases, with 12 bases between. The CDR3 DNA is TGTGCCAGCAGCTTGGGAGGCAGACCCGCAACTAATGAAAAACTGTTTTTT. Amino acid sequence: CASSLGGRPATNEKLFF.

The V gene is TRBV4-3, the J gene TRBJ1-2; D is unclear. V lost 1 base and J 0 bases, leaving 9 bases between the germline ends. The CDR3 has 15 residues. CDR1 and CDR2 from the germline V gene are LGHNA and YSLEER. CDR3 sequence reads: CASSQVARSNYGYTF. The CDR3 nucleotides read TGCGCCAGCAGCCAAGTCGCCAGGTCTAACTATGGCTACACCTTC.

This sequence joins TRBV11-2 and TRBJ2-3, with D perhaps matching TRBD2 (5 bases). The V end was cut by 3 bases, the J end by 0 bases, with 10 bases between. The CDR3 loop spans 15 amino acids. From germline, CDR1 is SGHAT and CDR2 FQNNGV. The CDR3 here is CASSFGRTSTDTQYF. The CDR3 DNA sequence: TGTGCCAGCAGCTTCGGCAGGACTAGCACAGATACGCAGTATTTT.

This clone has more than one count but fewer than ten. The chain carries TRBV29-1 and TRBJ2-1; 15 nucleotides line up with TRBD2. V lost 5 bases and J lost 7; bases outside the gene matches: 9. Germline values: CDR1 SQVTM, CDR2 ANQGSEA. This CDR3 region has 16 residues. This chain's CDR3 is CSVRTSGGAVENEQFF. CDR3 bases: TGCAGCGTTCGGACTAGCGGGGGGGCCGTGGAAAATGAGCAGTTCTTC.

The chain uses TRBV25-1 and TRBJ1-2, with D perhaps TRBD1 (6 bases). V was trimmed by 4 bases and J by 2 bases, leaving 14 bases between them. The CDR3 contains 15 residues. Germline values: CDR1 MGHDK, CDR2 SYGVNS. The DNA of the CDR3 is TGTGCCAGCAGTGGGTACAGGGAGGGCAACTATGGCTACACCTTC. Its translation is CASSGYREGNYGYTF.

J is TRBJ1-5 and V is TRBV7-9; D unclear. V lost 5 bases to trimming and J lost 0 bases, with 8 bases between them. The germline gives CDR1 SEHNR, CDR2 FQNEAQ (reference sequence). The CDR3 contains 14 residues. The CDR3 region is CASSARDSNQPQHF. The CDR3, as DNA: TGTGCCAGCAGCGCCAGAGATAGCAATCAGCCCCAGCATTTT.